What follows is one T cell receptor (beta chain) and its context. The antigen is undetermined. All donors participated as healthy donors of bone marrow. The PCR was carried out with 60 Vbeta primers and 13 Jbeta primers. TCRdb's copy holds only in-frame clones and misses some; the assay was immunoSEQ multiplex PCR. The repertoire holds 150,000 to 160,000 clones, roughly 80% seen once, with roughly 4.2% in the top ten. This entry belongs to a study of cytomegalovirus exposure and HLA in healthy donors. Notes on the study in general: The classifier, whose performance was assessed in both the original and validation cohorts, reportedly diagnosed cytomegalovirus status with high specificity and sensitivity. Being productive about 90% or about 30% of the time was typical of most TCR beta V segments in an earlier analysis.

J was trimmed by 6 bases and V by 5 bases; bases with no gene match: 8. The germline gives CDR1 MNHEY, CDR2 SMNVEV (reference sequence). There are 16 residues in the CDR3. The sample consisted of PBMCs. This chain uses TRBV27 with TRBJ2-5; 14 bases match TRBD2. The origin of this receptor is a middle-aged woman in good health and CMV-seronegative. DNA for the CDR3: TGTGCCAGCAGTCAGGGACTAGCGGGAGACGGAAAGACCCAGTACTTC. Translating it yields CASSQGLAGDGKTQYF.